These 25 T cell receptor beta chains were all obtained from the same sample, sequenced in a study of blood T cell repertoires in COVID-19. The assay was immunoSEQ multiplex PCR, and TCRdb's table has in-frame clones only and misses some. The sample lists approximately 270,000 clones, roughly 85% occurring once. The sequenced sample consisted of peripheral blood. All receptors derive from a man in his late teens or twenties with active or convalescent COVID-19.

The chain links TRBV28 to TRBJ1-1; D is unresolved. Trimming removed 6 bases from V and 1 base from J, with 12 bases in between. Germline CDR1 MDHEN, CDR2 SYDVKM. The CDR3 has 14 amino acids. This CDR3 is CASSRSPANTEAFF. The CDR3 nucleotides read TGTGCCAGCAGCAGGTCCCCCGCGAACACTGAAGCTTTCTTT. The full variable domain, rest sourced from reference TRBV28 and TRBJ1-1, is DVKVTQSSRYLVKRTGEKVFLECVQDMDHENMFWYRQDPGLGLRLIYFSYDVKMKEKGDIPEGYSVSREKKERFSLILESASTNQTSMYLCASSRSPANTEAFFGQGTRLTVV.

The CDR3 sequence: CASSFATSGGAGEQYF. CDR3 bases: TGTGCCAGCAGCTTCGCGACTAGCGGGGGGGCGGGTGAGCAGTACTTC. The rearrangement links TRBV7-9 to TRBJ2-7; 14 positions agree with TRBD2. Trimming removed 3 bases from V and 7 bases from J; junction bases left unmatched: 8. This CDR3 is built from 16 residues. CDR1 is SEHNR and CDR2 is FQNEAQ in the germline V gene (reference sequence).

The rearrangement joins TRBV12-3 or TRBV12-4 to TRBJ2-5; D remains ambiguous. The CDR3 sequence is 13 residues long. Trimming left V 6 bases short and J 5 bases short, with 13 bases between. The CDR3 is CASSPKPRETQYF. In DNA form, the CDR3 reads TGTGCCAGCAGCCCCAAACCACGGGAGACCCAGTACTTC.

This clone was observed once. This sample includes further DNA sequences coding for the same CDR3. This sequence joins TRBV4-3 and TRBJ1-1; D is perhaps TRBD1 (5 bases). V lost 0 bases to trimming and J lost 4 bases, with 6 bases between them. The CDR3 extends over 13 amino acids. CDR1 is LGHNA, CDR2 YSLEER, per germline. The CDR3 DNA reads TGCGCCAGCAGCCAAGAGGGGGGCACTGAAGCTTTCTTT. This sequence encodes CASSQEGGTEAFF.

The chain couples TRBV6-1 to TRBJ2-2; TRBD1 is a possible D gene (6 bases). The V and J ends lost 3 bases and 5 bases respectively, with 16 bases between them. Looked up from germline, CDR1 is MNHNS and CDR2 is SASEGT. The CDR3 has 16 amino acids. This CDR3 is CASSDIPGQRTGELFF. In DNA, the CDR3 is TGTGCCAGCAGTGATATCCCGGGACAAAGAACCGGGGAGCTGTTTTTT.

The J gene is TRBJ2-3, the V gene TRBV28; maybe TRBD2 (7 bases). The length of the CDR3 is 12 residues. The germline V and J ends were trimmed by 10 bases and 5 bases, with 13 bases remaining between them. Germline CDR1 and CDR2: MDHEN and SYDVKM. The CDR3, as DNA: TGTGCCACCGGGGGGCCTCGAGATACGCAGTATTTT. It codes for CATGGPRDTQYF. The full variable domain, completed using reference TRBV28 and TRBJ2-3, is DVKVTQSSRYLVKRTGEKVFLECVQDMDHENMFWYRQDPGLGLRLIYFSYDVKMKEKGDIPEGYSVSREKKERFSLILESASTNQTSMYLCATGGPRDTQYFGPGTRLTVL.

With regard to this clone: The same CDR3 can be traced to other DNA sequences in this sample. The chain has TRBV6-5 and TRBJ1-2; 10 nucleotides match TRBD1. The germline CDR1 and CDR2 sequences are MNHEY and SVGAGI. Losses at the gene ends were 5 bases for V and 8 bases for J; bases not matched to a gene: 11. The CDR3 spans 15 residues. The CDR3 nucleotides read TGTGCCAGCAGTACCAACCGGGACAGGGGTAACGGCTACACCTTC. Protein product: CASSTNRDRGNGYTF.

The CDR3 loop is CASSLEVGARSTEAFF. CDR3 DNA: TGTGCCAGCAGCTTAGAGGTTGGGGCGAGGAGCACTGAAGCTTTCTTT. The chain recombines TRBV7-2 with TRBJ1-1; D perhaps matches TRBD1 (5 bases). CDR1 and CDR2 from the germline V gene are SGHTA and FQGNSA. Deletions cut 1 base from V and 4 bases from J, with 16 bases between. This CDR3 spans 16 amino acids. The whole variable domain, filled in from reference TRBV7-2 and TRBJ1-1, reads GAGVSQSPSNKVTEKGKDVELRCDPISGHTALYWYRQSLGQGLEFLIYFQGNSAPDKSGLPSDRFSAERTGGSVSTLTIQRTQQEDSAVYLCASSLEVGARSTEAFFGQGTRLTVV.

The gene calls are TRBV7-3 and TRBJ2-5; a possible D gene is TRBD2 (5 bases). This CDR3 region has 14 residues. Deletions cut 5 bases from V and 1 base from J, with 11 bases between. Germline V gene data show CDR1 as SGHTA and CDR2 as FQGTGA. Here the CDR3 reads CASSHAGGQETQYF. CDR3 in DNA: TGTGCCAGCAGCCACGCAGGAGGCCAAGAGACCCAGTACTTC.

The rearrangement joins TRBV29-1 to TRBJ1-2; D uncertain. V was cut by 0 bases and J by 4 bases, with 15 bases left in between. The CDR3 sequence is 15 residues long. CDR1 and CDR2 (germline): SQVTM, ANQGSEA. CDR3 residues: CSVEELTEDAYGYTF. Written as DNA, the CDR3 is TGCAGCGTTGAAGAGCTTACGGAGGACGCCTATGGCTACACCTTC.

The chain couples TRBV6-1 to TRBJ1-6; 11 bases line up with TRBD1. The junction had 4 bases not matched to a gene; V was cut back by 3 bases and J by 9 bases. This CDR3 is 15 amino acids long. Germline V gives CDR1 MNHNS, CDR2 SASEGT. The DNA of the CDR3 is TGTGCCAGCAGTGACCGGACAGGGGGCCTTTCACCCCTCCACTTT. Amino acid sequence: CASSDRTGGLSPLHF.

The gene calls are TRBV5-4 and TRBJ1-2; D is unclear. Trimming stripped 3 bases from V and 4 bases from J, with 16 bases between. From germline, CDR1 is SGHNT and CDR2 YYREEE (reference sequence). CDR3 length equals 15 residues. In DNA form, the CDR3 reads TGTGCCAGCAGCTCTTCGGACGGGAGACTCTATGGCTACACCTTC. It codes for CASSSSDGRLYGYTF.

The chain carries TRBV6-5 and TRBJ2-5; D is possibly TRBD2 (7 bases). This CDR3 is built from 15 residues. Between the trimmed V and J ends, which lost 5 bases and 6 bases, there was a span of 19 bases. Germline V gene sequence: CDR1 MNHEY, CDR2 SVGAGI. DNA of the CDR3: TGTGCCAGCAGTCCCGGGACCCCCGGGGGGCAGACCCAGTACTTC. This codes for CASSPGTPGGQTQYF.

The rearrangement links TRBV20-1 to TRBJ2-6; no clear D. CDR3 length equals 14 residues. V was cut by 3 bases and J by 0 bases, with 6 bases left in between. Germline V gene sequence: CDR1 DFQATT, CDR2 SNEGSKA (reference sequence). The CDR3 DNA reads TGCAGTGCTAGTCGGTCCTCTGGGGCCAACGTCCTGACTTTC. Translating gives CSASRSSGANVLTF.

V and J are TRBV25-1 and TRBJ2-2; no clear D gene. The CDR3 consists of 14 residues. CDR1 MGHDK and CDR2 SYGVNS come from the germline V gene. Trimming removed 3 bases from V and 0 bases from J, with 5 bases in between. The CDR3, as DNA: TGTGCCAGCAGTGACGTCGCGAACACCGGGGAGCTGTTTTTT. Residues: CASSDVANTGELFF.

The chain is built from TRBV4-3 and TRBJ2-3; 9 bases are a match to TRBD2. Germline V gene lookup returns CDR1 LGHNA and CDR2 YSLEER. The CDR3 covers 16 residues. The V segment lost 2 bases and the J segment 0 bases; nucleotides outside the gene matches: 3. The CDR3 here is CASSQRLAESTDTQYF. CDR3 in DNA: TGCGCCAGCAGCCAAAGACTAGCGGAAAGCACAGATACGCAGTATTTT.

This clone appeared many times. This rearrangement joins TRBV15 to TRBJ1-4; tentatively, D is TRBD1 (5 bases). Germline V lookup: CDR1 LNHNV, CDR2 YYDKDF (reference sequence). The CDR3 is 14 residues long. The V end was cut by 3 bases, the J end by 8 bases, with 13 bases between. The CDR3 sequence: CATSRGGVGEKLFF. In DNA, the CDR3 is TGTGCCACCAGCAGGGGAGGGGTAGGGGAAAAACTGTTTTTT. Filled out from reference TRBV15 and TRBJ1-4, the complete variable domain reads DAMVIQNPRYQVTQFGKPVTLSCSQTLNHNVMYWYQQKSSQAPKLLFHYYDKDFNNEADTPDNFQSRRPNTSFCFLDIRSPGLGDTAMYLCATSRGGVGEKLFFGSGTQLSVL.

This CDR3 reads CASSLGGDSGYEQYF. The CDR3 region has the DNA TGTGCCAGCTCTCTTGGCGGGGACTCCGGCTACGAGCAGTACTTC. This rearrangement joins TRBV18 to TRBJ2-7; tentative D call: TRBD2 (6 bases). V lost 6 bases to trimming and J lost 3 bases, with 18 bases between them. CDR1 is KGHSH, CDR2 LQKENI, per germline. The CDR3 is made up of 15 amino acids.

This chain connects TRBV7-9 to TRBJ2-3, with TRBD2 matching over 8 bases. The CDR3 contains 17 residues. Germline-derived CDR1 and CDR2 are SEHNR and FQNEAQ (reference sequence). V was pared by 3 bases and J by 6 bases, with 14 bases of the junction left unmatched. The CDR3 sequence is CASSFKGVSGAGDTQYF. The CDR3 bases are TGTGCCAGCAGCTTTAAGGGCGTTAGCGGGGCCGGGGATACGCAGTATTTT.

The chain joins TRBV27 to TRBJ2-7, with TRBD1 matching 7 bases. In germline, CDR1 is MNHEY, CDR2 SMNVEV (reference sequence). V shed 5 bases and J 4 bases; nucleotides not matched to a gene: 5. The CDR3 contains 13 residues. The CDR3 here is CASSPGTEYEQYF. The CDR3 nucleotides are TGTGCCAGCAGTCCCGGGACAGAATACGAGCAGTACTTC.

The chain combines TRBV7-9 with TRBJ1-4; D unclear. V lost 1 base to trimming and J lost 6 bases, with 15 bases between them. Germline V CDR1 and CDR2: SEHNR, FQNEAQ (reference sequence). The CDR3 runs 16 residues. Here the CDR3 DNA reads TGTGCCAGCAGCTTAGTTTCACCGGGATCAGATGAAAAACTGTTTTTT. Protein sequence: CASSLVSPGSDEKLFF. The whole variable domain, filled in from reference TRBV7-9 and TRBJ1-4, reads DTGVSQNPRHKITKRGQNVTFRCDPISEHNRLYWYRQTLGQGPEFLTYFQNEAQLEKSRLLSDRFSAERPKGSFSTLEIQRTEQGDSAMYLCASSLVSPGSDEKLFFGSGTQLSVL.

This clone appeared once. The V call is TRBV7-9, the J call TRBJ1-3, with TRBD1 matching 9 bases. Germline lookup yields CDR1 SEHNR and CDR2 FQNEAQ (reference sequence). The junction had 6 bases not matched to a gene; V was cut back by 4 bases and J by 2 bases. The CDR3 spans 16 residues. CDR3: CASSSAGTGTGNTIYF. The CDR3 bases are TGTGCCAGCAGCTCTGCCGGGACAGGGACTGGAAACACCATATATTTT. The variable domain in full, with the rest retrieved from reference TRBV7-9 and TRBJ1-3, is DTGVSQNPRHKITKRGQNVTFRCDPISEHNRLYWYRQTLGQGPEFLTYFQNEAQLEKSRLLSDRFSAERPKGSFSTLEIQRTEQGDSAMYLCASSSAGTGTGNTIYFGEGSWLTVV.

This chain uses TRBV28 with TRBJ1-6; 9 positions match TRBD1. This CDR3 is built from 16 residues. V shed 3 bases, J shed 2 bases, and the junction held 2 bases outside the gene matches. Germline CDR1 is MDHEN and CDR2 is SYDVKM. Here the CDR3 DNA reads TGTGCCAGCAGTTTGGGGACAGGGCCCTATAATTCACCCCTCCACTTT. Protein sequence: CASSLGTGPYNSPLHF.

This clone was detected only once. The chain combines TRBV28 with TRBJ1-2; the D is unclear. This CDR3 region has 11 residues. Germline V gene data show CDR1 as MDHEN and CDR2 as SYDVKM. Trimming stripped 5 bases from V and 6 bases from J, with 7 bases between. CDR3 DNA sequence: TGTGCCAGCAGTCCCCGGGATGGCTACACCTTC. This translates into CASSPRDGYTF.

The chain is built from TRBV5-1 and TRBJ1-2; 7 bases are shared with TRBD1. Germline values: CDR1 SGHRS, CDR2 YFSETQ. V shed 0 bases, J shed 5 bases, and the junction held 4 bases outside the gene matches. This CDR3 contains 14 residues. The CDR3 region is CASSLETGNYGYTF. The CDR3 nucleotides read TGCGCCAGCAGCTTGGAGACAGGGAATTATGGCTACACCTTC.